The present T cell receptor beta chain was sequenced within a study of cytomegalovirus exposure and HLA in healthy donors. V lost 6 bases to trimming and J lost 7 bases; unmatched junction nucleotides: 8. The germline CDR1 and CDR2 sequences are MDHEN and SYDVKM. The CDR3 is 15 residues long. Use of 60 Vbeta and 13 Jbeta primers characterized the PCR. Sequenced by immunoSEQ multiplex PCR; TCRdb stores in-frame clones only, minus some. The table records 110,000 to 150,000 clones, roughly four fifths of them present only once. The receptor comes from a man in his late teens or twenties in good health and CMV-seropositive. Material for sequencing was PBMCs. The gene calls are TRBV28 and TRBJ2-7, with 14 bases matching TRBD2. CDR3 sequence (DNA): TGTGCCAGCAGCAGGACTAGCGGGAGGTCCCAGGAGCAGTACTTC. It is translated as CASSRTSGRSQEQYF.